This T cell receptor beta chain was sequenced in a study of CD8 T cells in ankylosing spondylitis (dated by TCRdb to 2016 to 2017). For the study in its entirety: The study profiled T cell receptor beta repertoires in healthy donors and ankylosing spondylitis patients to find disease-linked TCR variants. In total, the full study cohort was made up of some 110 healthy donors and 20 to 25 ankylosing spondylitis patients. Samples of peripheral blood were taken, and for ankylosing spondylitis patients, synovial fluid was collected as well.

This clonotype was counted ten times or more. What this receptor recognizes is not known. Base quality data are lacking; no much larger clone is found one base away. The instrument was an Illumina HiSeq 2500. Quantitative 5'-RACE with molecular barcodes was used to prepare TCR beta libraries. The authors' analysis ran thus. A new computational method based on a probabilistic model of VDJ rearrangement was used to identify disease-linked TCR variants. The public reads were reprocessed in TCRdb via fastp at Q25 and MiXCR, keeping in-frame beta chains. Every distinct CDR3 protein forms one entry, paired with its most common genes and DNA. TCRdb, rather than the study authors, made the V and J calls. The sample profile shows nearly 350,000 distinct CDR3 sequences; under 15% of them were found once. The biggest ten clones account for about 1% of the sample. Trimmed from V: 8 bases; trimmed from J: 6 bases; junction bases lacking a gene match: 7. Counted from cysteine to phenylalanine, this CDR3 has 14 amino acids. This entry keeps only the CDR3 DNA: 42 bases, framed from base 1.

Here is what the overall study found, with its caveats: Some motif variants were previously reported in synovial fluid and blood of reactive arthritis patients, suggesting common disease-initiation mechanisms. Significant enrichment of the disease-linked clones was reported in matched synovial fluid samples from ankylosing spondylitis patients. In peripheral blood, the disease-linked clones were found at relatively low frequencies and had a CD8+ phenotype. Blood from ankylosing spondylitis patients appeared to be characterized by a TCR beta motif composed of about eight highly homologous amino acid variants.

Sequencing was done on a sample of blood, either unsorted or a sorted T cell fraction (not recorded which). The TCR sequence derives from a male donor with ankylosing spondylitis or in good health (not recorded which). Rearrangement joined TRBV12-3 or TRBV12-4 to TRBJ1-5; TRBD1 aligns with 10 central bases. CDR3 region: CASRTGGVGQPQHF. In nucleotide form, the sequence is TGTGCCAGCCGGACAGGGGGAGTCGGTCAGCCCCAGCATTTT.